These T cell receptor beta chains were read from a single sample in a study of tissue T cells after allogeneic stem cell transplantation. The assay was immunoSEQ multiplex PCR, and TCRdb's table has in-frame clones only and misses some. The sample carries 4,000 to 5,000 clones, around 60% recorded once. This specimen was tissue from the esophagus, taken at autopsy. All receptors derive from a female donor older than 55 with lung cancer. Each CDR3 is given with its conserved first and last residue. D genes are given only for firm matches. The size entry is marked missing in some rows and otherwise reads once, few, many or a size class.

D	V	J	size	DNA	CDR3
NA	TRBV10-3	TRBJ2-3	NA	TGTGCCATCAGAAGTCGGACAGATACGCAGTATTTT	CAIRSRTDTQYF
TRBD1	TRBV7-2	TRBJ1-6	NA	TGTGCCAGCAGCCTTACTCCCGGGACAGGAACTTCACCCCTCCACTTT	CASSLTPGTGTSPLHF
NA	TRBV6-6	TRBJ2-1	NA	TGTGCCAGCAGTTACCCCCCCTGGAGCTCCTACAATGAGCAGTTCTTC	CASSYPPWSSYNEQFF
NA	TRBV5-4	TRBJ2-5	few	TGTGCCAGCAGCTTGGCTGGGACTGGTGAGACCCAGTACTTC	CASSLAGTGETQYF
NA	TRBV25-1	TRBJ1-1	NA	TGTGCCAGCAAAAGGGGAGAAGGCCGCATGAACACTGAAGCTTTCTTT	CASKRGEGRMNTEAFF
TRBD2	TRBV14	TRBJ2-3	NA	TGTGCCAGCAGCCGGACTAGCGGGGGGCCGAGTCGCACAGATACGCAGTATTTT	CASSRTSGGPSRTDTQYF
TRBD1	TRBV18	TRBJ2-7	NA	TGTGCCAGCTCAAACCCGGGACAGAGTTCCTACGAGCAGTACTTC	CASSNPGQSSYEQYF
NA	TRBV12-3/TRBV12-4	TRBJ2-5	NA	TGTGCCAGCAGGGCAGGCCCTCAAGAGACCCAGTACTTC	CASRAGPQETQYF
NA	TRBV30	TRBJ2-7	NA	TGTGCCTGGAGTGAGAAGACTAGAGCTTCCTACGAGCAGTACTTC	CAWSEKTRASYEQYF
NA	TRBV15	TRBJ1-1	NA	TGTGCCACCAGCAGAGATCGGGGGCCCACTGAAGCTTTCTTT	CATSRDRGPTEAFF
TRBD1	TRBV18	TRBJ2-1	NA	TGTGCCAGCTCACGCCCGGGACAGGGGGCTTTTGAGCAGTTCTTC	CASSRPGQGAFEQFF
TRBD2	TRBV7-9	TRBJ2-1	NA	TGTGCCAGCACTATCCGGACTAGCGTATACAATGAGCAGTTCTTC	CASTIRTSVYNEQFF
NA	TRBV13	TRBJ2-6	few	TGTGCCAGCAGCTCTGATATCACAAGCTCTGGGGCCAACGTCCTGACTTTC	CASSSDITSSGANVLTF
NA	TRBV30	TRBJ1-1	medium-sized	TGTGCCTGGAGTCGTAAGGGCTCGAACACTGAAGCTTTCTTT	CAWSRKGSNTEAFF
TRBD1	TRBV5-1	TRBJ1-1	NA	TGCGCCAGCACCGGACAGGGGCTCGTTAGGGGGACTGAAGCTTTCTTT	CASTGQGLVRGTEAFF
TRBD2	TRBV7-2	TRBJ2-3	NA	TGTGCCAGCAGCTTTATCCTAGCGGGAGGGCCGACAGATACGCAGTATTTT	CASSFILAGGPTDTQYF
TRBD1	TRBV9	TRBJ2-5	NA	TGTGCCAGCAGCGTAGGGACAGGGACCCAAGAGACCCAGTACTTC	CASSVGTGTQETQYF
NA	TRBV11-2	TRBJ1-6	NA	TGTGCCAGCGCCCCCCCGGGGACGCCCAATTCACCCCTCCACTTT	CASAPPGTPNSPLHF
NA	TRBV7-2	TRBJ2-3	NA	TGTGCCAGCGGGCTGGCGGCCGGCCCAGATACGCAGTATTTT	CASGLAAGPDTQYF
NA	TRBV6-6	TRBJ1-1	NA	TGTGCCAGCAGCCTAGGAGGGACGGTGAACACTGAAGCTTTCTTT	CASSLGGTVNTEAFF
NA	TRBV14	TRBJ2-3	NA	TGTGCCAGCAGCCAAGTTCGGTACGATACGCAGTATTTT	CASSQVRYDTQYF
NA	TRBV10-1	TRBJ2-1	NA	TGCGCCAGCAGTGGGGCTAGACGGGCGAATGAGCAGTTCTTC	CASSGARRANEQFF
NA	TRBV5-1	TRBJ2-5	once	TGCGCCAGCAGTCTGGCTAGCGCGTACCAAGAGACCCAGTACTTC	CASSLASAYQETQYF
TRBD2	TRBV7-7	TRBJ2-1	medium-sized	TGTGCCAGCAGCTTAGTCAGCGGGGGGGACAATGAGCAGTTCTTC	CASSLVSGGDNEQFF
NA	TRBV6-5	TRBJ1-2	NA	TGTGCCAGCAATAAAGGACGGAACTATGGCTACACCTTC	CASNKGRNYGYTF
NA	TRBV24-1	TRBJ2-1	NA	TGTGCCACCAGTGACCCCGGCAGCCGTTTGTCCTCGCAGTTCTTC	CATSDPGSRLSSQFF
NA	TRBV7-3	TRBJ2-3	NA	TGTGCCAGCAGCTTACTGGGGACAGATACGCAGTATTTT	CASSLLGTDTQYF
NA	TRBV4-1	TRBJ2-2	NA	TGCGCCAGCAGCCAAGACGTTAACACCGGGGAGCTGTTTTTT	CASSQDVNTGELFF
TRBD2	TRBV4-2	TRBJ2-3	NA	TGTGCCAGCAGCCAAGATGGCTCTAGCGGGTCCACAGGTACGCAGTATTTT	CASSQDGSSGSTGTQYF
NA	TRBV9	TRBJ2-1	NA	TGTGCCAGCAGCGTAGCGGGCGGGAATGAGCAGTTCTTC	CASSVAGGNEQFF
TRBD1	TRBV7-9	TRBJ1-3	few	TGTGCCAGCAGCTTAGCGGGGACAGTTGGAAACACCATATATTTT	CASSLAGTVGNTIYF
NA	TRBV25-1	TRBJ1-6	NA	TGTGCCAGCAGTCCGTACCCCGGGAGCTTAAATTCACCCCTCCACTTT	CASSPYPGSLNSPLHF
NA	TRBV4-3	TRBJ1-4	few	TGCGCCAGCAGCCTAAAATCGGGCAGATCTAATGAAAAACTGTTTTTT	CASSLKSGRSNEKLFF
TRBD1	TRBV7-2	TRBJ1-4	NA	TGTGCCAGCAGCTTAGGGACAGGAGGTGAAAAACTGTTTTTT	CASSLGTGGEKLFF
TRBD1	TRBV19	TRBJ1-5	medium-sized	TGTGCCAGCCGACAGGGACGCAATCAGCCCCAGCATTTT	CASRQGRNQPQHF
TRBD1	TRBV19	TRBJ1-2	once	TGTGCCAGTAGTATCCTGACAGGGGGTAAGGACTATGGCTACACCTTC	CASSILTGGKDYGYTF
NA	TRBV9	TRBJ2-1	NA	TGTGCCAGCAGCGTAGCTTACGACCCCTACAATGAGCAGTTCTTC	CASSVAYDPYNEQFF
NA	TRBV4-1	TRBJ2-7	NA	TGCGCCAGCAGCCTATCGGAGGGGCCAACCTACGAGCAGTACTTC	CASSLSEGPTYEQYF
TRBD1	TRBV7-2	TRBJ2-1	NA	TGTGCCAGCAGCGTCCGGGACAGGGGGTCCTACAATGAGCAGTTCTTC	CASSVRDRGSYNEQFF
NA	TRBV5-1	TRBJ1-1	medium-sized	TGCGCCAGCAGTTACAGGGAGACGAACACTGAAGCTTTCTTT	CASSYRETNTEAFF
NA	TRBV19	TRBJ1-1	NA	TGTGCCAGTACCGTAGGGTGGACTGAAGCTTTCTTT	CASTVGWTEAFF
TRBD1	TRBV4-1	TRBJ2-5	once	TGCGCCAGCAGCCTACTGGACAGGAACGAAGCAGAGACCCAGTACTTC	CASSLLDRNEAETQYF
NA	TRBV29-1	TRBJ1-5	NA	TGCAGCGTTGAAGAGCCTGGCGCCCTAGGGGATCAGCCCCAGCATTTT	CSVEEPGALGDQPQHF
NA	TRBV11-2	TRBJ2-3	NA	TGTGCCAGCAGCCAATTCCGGCAATCAGCGGCAGATACGCAGTATTTT	CASSQFRQSAADTQYF
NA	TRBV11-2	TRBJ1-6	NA	TGTGCCAGCAGCCCTGCGGGGCCTTCACCCCTCCACTTT	CASSPAGPSPLHF
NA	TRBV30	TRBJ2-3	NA	TGTGCCTGGAAGTGGGGGAGAGGTACAGATACGCAGTATTTT	CAWKWGRGTDTQYF
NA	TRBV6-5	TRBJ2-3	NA	TGTGCCAGCAGTAGGTTGGGTGCTAGCACAGATACGCAGTATTTT	CASSRLGASTDTQYF
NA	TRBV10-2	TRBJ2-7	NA	TGCGCCAGCAGTGCGTCGTGGCTAGCCTACGAGCAGTACTTC	CASSASWLAYEQYF
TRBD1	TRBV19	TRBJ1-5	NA	TGTGCCGCGTCGGGACAGGGATCACATAGCAATCAGCCCCAGCATTTT	CAASGQGSHSNQPQHF
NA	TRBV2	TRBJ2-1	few	TGTGCCAGCAGTAGGTTCTCCCAGGTCGATGAGCAGTTCTTC	CASSRFSQVDEQFF
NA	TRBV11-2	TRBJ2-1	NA	TGTGCCAGCAGCACCAACATGGGCGCAGGAGGAAATGAGCAGTTCTTC	CASSTNMGAGGNEQFF
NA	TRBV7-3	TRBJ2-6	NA	TGTGCCAGCAGCGCAGTACCCCTCGTAAGTTCCTCTGGGGCCAACGTCCTGACTTTC	CASSAVPLVSSSGANVLTF
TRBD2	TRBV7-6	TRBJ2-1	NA	TGTGCCAGCAGCCACCGCCTAGCGGGAGATGAGCAGTTCTTC	CASSHRLAGDEQFF
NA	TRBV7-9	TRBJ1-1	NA	TGTGCCAGCAGCTTAGTTCCAGCTAGGAACACTGAAGCTTTCTTT	CASSLVPARNTEAFF
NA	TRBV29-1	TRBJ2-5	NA	TGCAGCCTGAGGGGGGAGGCAGAGACCCAGTACTTC	CSLRGEAETQYF
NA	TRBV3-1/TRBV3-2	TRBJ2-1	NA	TGTGCCAGCAGCCAAGATGTAGGAAGATACAATGAGCAGTTCTTC	CASSQDVGRYNEQFF
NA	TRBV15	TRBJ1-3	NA	TGTGCCACCAGCCGGCCAGGCGTCTCTGGAAACACCATATATTTT	CATSRPGVSGNTIYF
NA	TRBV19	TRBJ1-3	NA	TGTGCCAGTAGGGGAAACACCATATATTTT	CASRGNTIYF
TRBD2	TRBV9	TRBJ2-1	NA	TGTGCCAGCAGCGTAGGGATTAGCGGGAAGAGTGCCAATGAGCAGTTCTTC	CASSVGISGKSANEQFF